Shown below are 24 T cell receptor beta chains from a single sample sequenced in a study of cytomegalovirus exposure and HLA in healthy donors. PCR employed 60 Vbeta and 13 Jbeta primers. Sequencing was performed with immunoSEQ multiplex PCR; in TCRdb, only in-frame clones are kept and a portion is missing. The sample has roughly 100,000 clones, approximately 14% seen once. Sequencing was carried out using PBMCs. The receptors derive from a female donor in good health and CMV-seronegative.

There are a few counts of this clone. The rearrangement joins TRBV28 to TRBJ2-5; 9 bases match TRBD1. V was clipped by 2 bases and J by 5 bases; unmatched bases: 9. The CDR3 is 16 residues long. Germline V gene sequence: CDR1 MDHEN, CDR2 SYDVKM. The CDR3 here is CASSLKIPTGGETQYF. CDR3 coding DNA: TGTGCCAGCAGTTTAAAAATCCCGACAGGGGGTGAGACCCAGTACTTC. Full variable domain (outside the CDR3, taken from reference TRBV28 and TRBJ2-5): DVKVTQSSRYLVKRTGEKVFLECVQDMDHENMFWYRQDPGLGLRLIYFSYDVKMKEKGDIPEGYSVSREKKERFSLILESASTNQTSMYLCASSLKIPTGGETQYFGPGTRLLVL.

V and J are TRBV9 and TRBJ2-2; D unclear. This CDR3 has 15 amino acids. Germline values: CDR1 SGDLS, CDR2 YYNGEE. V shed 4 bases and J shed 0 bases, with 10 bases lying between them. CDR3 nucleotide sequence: TGTGCCAGCAGCTTTGACATAACGAACACCGGGGAGCTGTTTTTT. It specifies CASSFDITNTGELFF. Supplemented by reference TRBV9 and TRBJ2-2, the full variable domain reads DSGVTQTPKHLITATGQRVTLRCSPRSGDLSVYWYQQSLDQGLQFLIQYYNGEERAKGNILERFSAQQFPDLHSELNLSSLELGDSALYFCASSFDITNTGELFFGEGSRLTVL.

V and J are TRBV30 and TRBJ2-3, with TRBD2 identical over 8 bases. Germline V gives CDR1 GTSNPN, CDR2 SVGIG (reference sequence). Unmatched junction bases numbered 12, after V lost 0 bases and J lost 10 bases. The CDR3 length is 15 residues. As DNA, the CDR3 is TGTGCCTGGAGTGTATTGAGCGGGAGATCCGATGCGCAGTATTTT. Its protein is CAWSVLSGRSDAQYF. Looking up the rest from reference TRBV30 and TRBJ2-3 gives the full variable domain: SQTIHQWPATLVQPVGSPLSLECTVEGTSNPNLYWYRQAAGRGLQLLFYSVGIGQISSEVPQNLSASRPQDRQFILSSKKLLLSDSGFYLCAWSVLSGRSDAQYFGPGTRLTVL.

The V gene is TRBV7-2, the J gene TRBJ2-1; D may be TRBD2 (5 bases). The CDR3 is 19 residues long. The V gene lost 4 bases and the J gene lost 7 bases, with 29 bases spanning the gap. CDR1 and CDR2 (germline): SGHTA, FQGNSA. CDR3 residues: CASSSRRAASPSGLNEQFF. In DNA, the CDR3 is TGTGCCAGCAGCTCAAGACGGGCGGCTAGCCCCTCGGGCCTGAATGAGCAGTTCTTC.

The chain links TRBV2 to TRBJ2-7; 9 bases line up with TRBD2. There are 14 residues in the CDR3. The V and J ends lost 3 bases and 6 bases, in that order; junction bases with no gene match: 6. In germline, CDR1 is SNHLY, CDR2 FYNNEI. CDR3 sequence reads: CASSEWAGGPEQYF. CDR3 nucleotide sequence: TGTGCCAGCAGTGAGTGGGCGGGGGGGCCCGAGCAGTACTTC.

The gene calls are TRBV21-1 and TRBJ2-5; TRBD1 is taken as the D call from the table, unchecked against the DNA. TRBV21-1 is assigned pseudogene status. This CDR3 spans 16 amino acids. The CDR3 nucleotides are TGTGCCAGCAGCAACAACAGGGGGCCCTTCCAAGAGACCCAGTACTTC. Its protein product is CASSNNRGPFQETQYF.

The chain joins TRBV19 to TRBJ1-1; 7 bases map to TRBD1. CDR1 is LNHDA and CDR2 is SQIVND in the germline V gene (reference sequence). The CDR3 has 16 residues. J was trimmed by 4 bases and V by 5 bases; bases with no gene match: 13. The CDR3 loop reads CASSSRRDRGPTEAFF. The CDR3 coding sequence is TGTGCCAGTAGTTCCCGCCGGGACAGAGGGCCCACTGAAGCTTTCTTT.

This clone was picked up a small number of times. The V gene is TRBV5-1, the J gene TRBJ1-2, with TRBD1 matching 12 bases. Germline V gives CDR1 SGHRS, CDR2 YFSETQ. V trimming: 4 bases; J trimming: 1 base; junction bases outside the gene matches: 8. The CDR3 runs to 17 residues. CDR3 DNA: TGCGCCAGCAGCCCGGGACAGGGGGCGATTTTTAACTATGGCTACACCTTC. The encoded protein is CASSPGQGAIFNYGYTF. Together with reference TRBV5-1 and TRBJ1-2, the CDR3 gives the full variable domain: KAGVTQTPRYLIKTRGQQVTLSCSPISGHRSVSWYQQTPGQGLQFLFEYFSETQRNKGNFPGRFSGRQFSNSRSEMNVSTLELGDSALYLCASSPGQGAIFNYGYTFGSGTRLTVV.

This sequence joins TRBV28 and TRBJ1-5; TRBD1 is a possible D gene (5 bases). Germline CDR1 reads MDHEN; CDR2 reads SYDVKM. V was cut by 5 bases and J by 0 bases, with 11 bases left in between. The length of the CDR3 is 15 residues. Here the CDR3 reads CASSPQGYSNQPQHF. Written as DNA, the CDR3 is TGTGCCAGCAGTCCTCAGGGCTATAGCAATCAGCCCCAGCATTTT.

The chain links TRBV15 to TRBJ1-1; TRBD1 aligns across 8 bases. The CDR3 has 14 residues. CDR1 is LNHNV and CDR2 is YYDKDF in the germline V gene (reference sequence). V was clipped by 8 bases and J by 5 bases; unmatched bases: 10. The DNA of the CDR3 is TGTGCCACCCCACCTGGCAGGGGGCTAACTGAAGCTTTCTTT. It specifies CATPPGRGLTEAFF.

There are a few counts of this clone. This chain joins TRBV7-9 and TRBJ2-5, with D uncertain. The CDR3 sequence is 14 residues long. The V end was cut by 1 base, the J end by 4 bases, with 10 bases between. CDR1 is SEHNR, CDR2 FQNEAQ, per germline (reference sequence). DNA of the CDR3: TGTGCCAGCAGCTTAGACGTGTTGCGAGAGACCCAGTACTTC. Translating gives CASSLDVLRETQYF.

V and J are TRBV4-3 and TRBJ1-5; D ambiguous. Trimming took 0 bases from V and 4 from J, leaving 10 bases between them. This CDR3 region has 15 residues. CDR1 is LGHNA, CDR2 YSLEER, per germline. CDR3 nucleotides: TGCGCCAGCAGCCAAGATCTGGGCAAGAATCAGCCCCAGCATTTT. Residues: CASSQDLGKNQPQHF.

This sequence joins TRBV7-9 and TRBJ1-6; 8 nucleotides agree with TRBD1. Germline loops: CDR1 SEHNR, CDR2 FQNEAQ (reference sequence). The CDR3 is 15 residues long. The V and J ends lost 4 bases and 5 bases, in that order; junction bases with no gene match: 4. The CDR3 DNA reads TGTGCCAGCAGCTGGGGACAGGCTCATAATTCACCCCTCCACTTT. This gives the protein CASSWGQAHNSPLHF.

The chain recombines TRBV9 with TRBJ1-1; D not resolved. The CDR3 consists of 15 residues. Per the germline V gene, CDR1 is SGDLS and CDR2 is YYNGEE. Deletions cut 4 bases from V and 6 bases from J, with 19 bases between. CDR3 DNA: TGTGCCAGCAGCCCAATGGACTTCGAGTCGGCTGAAGCTTTCTTT. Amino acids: CASSPMDFESAEAFF.

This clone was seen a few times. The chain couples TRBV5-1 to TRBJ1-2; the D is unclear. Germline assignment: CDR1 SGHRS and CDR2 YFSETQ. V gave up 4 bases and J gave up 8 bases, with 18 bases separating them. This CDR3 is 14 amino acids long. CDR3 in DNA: TGCGCCAGCAGCCCTGTGGCAGAAAATTACGGCTACACCTTC. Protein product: CASSPVAENYGYTF.

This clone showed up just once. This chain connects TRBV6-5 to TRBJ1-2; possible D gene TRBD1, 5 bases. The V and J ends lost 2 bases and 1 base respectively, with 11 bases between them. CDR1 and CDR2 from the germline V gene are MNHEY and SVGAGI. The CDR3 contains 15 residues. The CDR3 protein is CASSYVQGDNYGYTF. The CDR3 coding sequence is TGTGCCAGCAGTTACGTTCAGGGCGATAACTATGGCTACACCTTC.

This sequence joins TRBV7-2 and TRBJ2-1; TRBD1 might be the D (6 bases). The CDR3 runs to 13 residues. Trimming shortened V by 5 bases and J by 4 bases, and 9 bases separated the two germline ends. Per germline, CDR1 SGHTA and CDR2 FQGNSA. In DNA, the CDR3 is TGTGCCAGCAGCCGAACAGGGTACAATGAGCAGTTCTTC. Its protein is CASSRTGYNEQFF.

The CDR3 sequence is CASSTSANTGELFF. The CDR3 coding sequence is TGCGCCAGCAGTACTAGCGCCAACACCGGGGAGCTGTTTTTT. The gene calls are TRBV5-1 and TRBJ2-2, with 7 nucleotides matching TRBD2. The V gene end was trimmed by 5 bases and the J gene end by 2 bases; junction bases not matched to a gene: 3. The germline V gene encodes CDR1 SGHRS and CDR2 YFSETQ. The CDR3 is made up of 14 amino acids. The complete variable domain, with remaining parts taken from reference TRBV5-1 and TRBJ2-2, reads KAGVTQTPRYLIKTRGQQVTLSCSPISGHRSVSWYQQTPGQGLQFLFEYFSETQRNKGNFPGRFSGRQFSNSRSEMNVSTLELGDSALYLCASSTSANTGELFFGEGSRLTVL.

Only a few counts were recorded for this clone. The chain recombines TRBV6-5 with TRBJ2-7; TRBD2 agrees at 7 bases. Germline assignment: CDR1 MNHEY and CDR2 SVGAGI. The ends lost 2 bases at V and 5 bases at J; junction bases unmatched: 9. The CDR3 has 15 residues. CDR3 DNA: TGTGCCAGCAGTTACGCGGTGGGGAGGGACCACGAGCAGTACTTC. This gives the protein CASSYAVGRDHEQYF.

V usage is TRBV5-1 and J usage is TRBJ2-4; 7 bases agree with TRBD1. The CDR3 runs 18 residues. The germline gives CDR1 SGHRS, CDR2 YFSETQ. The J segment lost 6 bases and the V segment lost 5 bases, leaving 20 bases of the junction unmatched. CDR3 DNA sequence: TGCGCCAGCAGGTTGACTGGGCCGGGACAGCAAAACGGAAACATTCAGTACTTC. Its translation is CASRLTGPGQQNGNIQYF. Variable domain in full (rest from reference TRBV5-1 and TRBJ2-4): KAGVTQTPRYLIKTRGQQVTLSCSPISGHRSVSWYQQTPGQGLQFLFEYFSETQRNKGNFPGRFSGRQFSNSRSEMNVSTLELGDSALYLCASRLTGPGQQNGNIQYFGAGTRLSVL.

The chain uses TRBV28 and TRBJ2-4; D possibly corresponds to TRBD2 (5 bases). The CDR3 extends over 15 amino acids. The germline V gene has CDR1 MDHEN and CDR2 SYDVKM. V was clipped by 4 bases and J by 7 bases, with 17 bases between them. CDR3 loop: CASSYHHGEINIQYF. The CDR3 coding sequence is TGTGCCAGCAGTTACCATCACGGGGAGATTAACATTCAGTACTTC.

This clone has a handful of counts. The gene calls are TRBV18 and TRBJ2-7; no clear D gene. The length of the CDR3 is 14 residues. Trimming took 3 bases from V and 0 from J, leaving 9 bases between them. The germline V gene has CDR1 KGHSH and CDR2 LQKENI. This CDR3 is CASSPTQSSYEQYF. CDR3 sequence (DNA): TGTGCCAGCTCACCGACTCAAAGCTCCTACGAGCAGTACTTC.

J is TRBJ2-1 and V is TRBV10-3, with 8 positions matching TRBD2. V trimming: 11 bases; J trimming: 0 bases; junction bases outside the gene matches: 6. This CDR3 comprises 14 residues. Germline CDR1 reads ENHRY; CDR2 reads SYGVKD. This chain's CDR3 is CAVSGASSYNEQFF. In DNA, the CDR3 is TGTGCCGTTAGCGGGGCGAGCTCCTACAATGAGCAGTTCTTC.

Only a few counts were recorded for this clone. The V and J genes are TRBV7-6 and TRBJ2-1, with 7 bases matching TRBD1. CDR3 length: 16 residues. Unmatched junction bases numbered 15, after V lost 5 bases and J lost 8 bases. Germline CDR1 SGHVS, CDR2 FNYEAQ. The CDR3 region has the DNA TGTGCCAGCAGCCCGAGCCCAGGGGGAGTAGGTGATGAGCAGTTCTTC. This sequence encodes CASSPSPGGVGDEQFF.